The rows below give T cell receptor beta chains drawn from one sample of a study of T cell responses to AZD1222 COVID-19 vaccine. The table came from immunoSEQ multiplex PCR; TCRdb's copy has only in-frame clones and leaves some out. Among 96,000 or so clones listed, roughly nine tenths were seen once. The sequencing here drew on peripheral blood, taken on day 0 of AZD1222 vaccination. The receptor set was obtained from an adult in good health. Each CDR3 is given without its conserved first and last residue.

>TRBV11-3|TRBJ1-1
ASSETNTEAF
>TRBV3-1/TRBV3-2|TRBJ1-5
ASSQVPGNQPQH
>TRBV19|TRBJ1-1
ASTRGDGNTEAF
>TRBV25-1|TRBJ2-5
ASTVLGQGALETQY
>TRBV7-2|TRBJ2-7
ASSLDRSGSNEQY
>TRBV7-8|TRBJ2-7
ASSFTASSYEQY
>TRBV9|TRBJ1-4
ASSRGTNEKLF
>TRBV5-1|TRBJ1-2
ASSLGGYYGYT
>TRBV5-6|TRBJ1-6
ASSLGDSPLH
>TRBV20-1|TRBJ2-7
SASSGGGTYEQY
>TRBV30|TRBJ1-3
ATDRNSGNTIY
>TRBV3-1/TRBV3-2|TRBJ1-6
ASSSRTGSNSPLH
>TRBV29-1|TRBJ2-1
SVEPPSGEQF
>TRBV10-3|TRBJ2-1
AIGSDRGRVSYNEQF
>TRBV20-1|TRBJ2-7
SAGGAQQY
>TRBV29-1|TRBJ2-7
SVESRSGYEQY
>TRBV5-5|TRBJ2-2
ASSFRDRVKFWTGELF
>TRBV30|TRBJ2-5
AWSTLQETQY
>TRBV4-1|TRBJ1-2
ASSQDRGGRADGYT
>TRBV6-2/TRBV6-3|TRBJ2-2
ASSYSNTGELF
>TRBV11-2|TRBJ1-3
ASSRLNTIY
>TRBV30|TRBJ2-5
AWSAGGRETQY
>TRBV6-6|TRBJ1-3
ASSWVSRSGNTIY
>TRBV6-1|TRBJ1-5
ASSEAWGISNQPQH
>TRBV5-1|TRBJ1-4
ASSPTTGPTNEKLF
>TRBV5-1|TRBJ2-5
ASSRIVGSETQY
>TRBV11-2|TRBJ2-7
ASSLDGGLPVEQY
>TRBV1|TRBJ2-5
TSSQDRLAGALISETQY
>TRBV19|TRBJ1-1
ASSLNTPTLGTEAF
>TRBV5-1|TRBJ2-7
ASSSSYEQY
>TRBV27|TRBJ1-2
ASSLTGVGYT
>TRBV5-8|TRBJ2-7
ASSHEPRRYYEQY
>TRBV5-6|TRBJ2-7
ASSLNMFGLDLSYEQY
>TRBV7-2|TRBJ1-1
ASSLGFGNTEAF
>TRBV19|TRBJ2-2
ASSIGRGTGELF
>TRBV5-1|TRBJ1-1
ASRTGDPGSNAF
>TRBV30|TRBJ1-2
AWGRGGDYGYT
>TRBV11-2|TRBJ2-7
ASSFSGASYEQY
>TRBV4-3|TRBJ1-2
ASSQGRGGGYT
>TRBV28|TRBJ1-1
ASTPPGNTEAF
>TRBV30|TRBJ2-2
AWSGNWDSLFPGELF
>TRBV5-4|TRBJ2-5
ASSLGFQETQY
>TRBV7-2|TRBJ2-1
ASSLDLAGGLVEQF
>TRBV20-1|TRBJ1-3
SASMGNSGNTIY
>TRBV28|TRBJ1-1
ASEPDRGLVGTEAF
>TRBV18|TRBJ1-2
ASSPDTDYGYT
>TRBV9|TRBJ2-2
ASSVVQRSGELF